The following is a T cell receptor (beta chain) sequence with its context. This clonotype was recorded at least ten times. What antigen it recognizes has not been identified. Base quality data are lacking; no much larger clone is found one base away. The library relied on PCR. Instrument used: Illumina HiSeq 2500. Molecular barcoding was employed in the preparation of TCR libraries, with unique molecular identifiers being used to normalize TCRbeta repertoire quantification. TCRdb reprocessing: public reads trimmed at Q25 with fastp, clones called with MiXCR, in-frame beta chains kept. Rows matching on CDR3 protein sequence are summarized as one entry with the most common DNA and genes. The sample table holds about 17,000 distinct CDR3 sequences, of which approximately 5.3% were seen once. The leading ten clones occupy 5.5% to 8.5% of the sample. The record originates from a study of T-cell reconstitution after alpha-beta-depleted transplantation in children (dated by TCRdb to about 2016). Describing the broader study: T-cell immune reconstitution after TCRalphabeta/CD19-depleted allogeneic hematopoietic cell transplantation in children was quantitatively tracked in the study by means of TCR repertoire profiling. The investigation overall reported the following: Apparently early alphabetaT-cell count recovery about two months after transplant reportedly relied on only several hundred rapidly expanded clones derived from non-depleted graft cells. In some patients, high TCRbeta diversity at day 60 was attributed to recipient T cells and intrathymic progenitors that had survived conditioning. The frequencies of hyperexpanded clones fell over the following months, and after one year, T-cell counts and TCRbeta diversity were mostly attributed to newly produced T cells.

This sample's treatment or condition label indicates: allogeneic hematopoietic cell transplantation with graft depleted of TCRalphabeta T cells and CD19 B cells. Transplant recipients were children who received TCRalphabeta/CD19-depleted allogeneic hematopoietic cell grafts. The sequencing used PBMCs, collected before TCRalphabeta/CD19-depleted stem cell transplant. The receptor was derived from a boy aged 5-17 years with acute lymphoblastic leukemia, due to receive a stem cell transplant.

The DNA sequence reads TGTGCCAGCAGTCCAGGGTACAATGAGCAGTTCTTC. This yields the protein CASSPGYNEQFF. Recombination linked TRBV28 to TRBJ2-1; matching of 5 bases hints at TRBD1 as the D gene. Inclusive of the bounding cysteine and phenylalanine, the CDR3 is 12 residues long. The only DNA kept is the CDR3, 36 bases in frame from the first base. V is shortened by 5 bases, J by 4 bases, and the region joining them spans 6 bases. From a lookup of the germline V gene, CDR1 and CDR2 are MDHEN and SYDVKM.